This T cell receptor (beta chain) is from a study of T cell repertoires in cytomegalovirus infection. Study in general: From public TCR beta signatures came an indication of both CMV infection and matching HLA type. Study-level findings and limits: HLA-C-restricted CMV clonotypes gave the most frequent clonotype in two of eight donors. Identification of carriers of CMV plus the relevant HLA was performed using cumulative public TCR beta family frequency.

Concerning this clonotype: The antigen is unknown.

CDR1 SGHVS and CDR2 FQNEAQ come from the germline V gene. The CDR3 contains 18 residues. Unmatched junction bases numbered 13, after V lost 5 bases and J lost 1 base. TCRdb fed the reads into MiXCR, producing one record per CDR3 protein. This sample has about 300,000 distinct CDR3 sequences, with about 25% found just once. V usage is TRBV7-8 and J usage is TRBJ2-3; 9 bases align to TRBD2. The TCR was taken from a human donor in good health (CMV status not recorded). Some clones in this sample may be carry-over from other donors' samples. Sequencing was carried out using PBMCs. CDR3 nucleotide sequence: TGTGCCAGCAGCGAGGGGATTAGCGGGAGTGGTGGCACAGATACGCAGTATTTT. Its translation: CASSEGISGSGGTDTQYF.